This T cell receptor (beta chain) was found in a study of human T cells and chemical hapten exposure. The sample holds many counts of this clonotype. Attachment of unique molecular identifiers to individual cDNA molecules was performed in the library. Each CDR3 protein gets one entry after TCRdb re-called the RACE reads with MiXCR. Of around 150,000 distinct CDR3 sequences listed, 13% to 15% were seen once; the top ten hold about 1.7%. Per the germline V gene, CDR1 is MNHEY and CDR2 is SMNVEV (reference sequence). Trimming shortened V by 7 bases and J by 7 bases, and 17 bases separated the two germline ends. This CDR3 spans 15 amino acids. As to time point: patch test 1, 2 weeks after DPC sensitization. Described treatment: therapeutic diphenylcyclopropenone sensitization with weekly scalp DPC.

The chain is built from TRBV27 and TRBJ1-6; D may be TRBD1 (5 bases). The specimen comprised whole blood, sampled in connection with sensitization to the hapten diphenylcyclopropenone (DPC). This TCR was sampled from a young woman with alopecia areata. Some clones in this sample may be carry-over from other donors' samples. In nucleotides, the CDR3 is TGTGCCAGCACCCGGTGGGGGTCGGGGAATTCACCCCTCCACTTT. It translates to CASTRWGSGNSPLHF.